This note documents a single T cell receptor (beta chain) sequence. Antigen specificity is unknown. This sample was taken from a study of shared clonotypes between healthy human individuals. CDR3 length equals 16 residues. Germline V lookup: CDR1 MNHNY, CDR2 SVGAGI (reference sequence). The V segment lost 7 bases and the J segment 6 bases; nucleotides outside the gene matches: 13. The repertoire was sequenced with immunoSEQ multiplex PCR; TCRdb's copy has only in-frame clones and lacks some. The sample has some 2 million clones; 95% are singletons. General study results and limits: Naive subsets generally exceeded memory subsets in estimated richness.

The donors were adults (healthy and HIV-negative) with no recent acute infections or vaccinations. Sequenced input: naive CD4+ T cells sorted from blood. Subset noted: CD45RA+ positively selected. This chain links TRBV6-6 with TRBJ2-1, with TRBD2 matching over 9 bases. This TCR derives from a man younger than 30 in good health. The DNA of the CDR3 is TGTGCCAGCACGGGAGCCAGGACTAGCGCATCCAATGAGCAGTTCTTC. Amino acid sequence: CASTGARTSASNEQFF.